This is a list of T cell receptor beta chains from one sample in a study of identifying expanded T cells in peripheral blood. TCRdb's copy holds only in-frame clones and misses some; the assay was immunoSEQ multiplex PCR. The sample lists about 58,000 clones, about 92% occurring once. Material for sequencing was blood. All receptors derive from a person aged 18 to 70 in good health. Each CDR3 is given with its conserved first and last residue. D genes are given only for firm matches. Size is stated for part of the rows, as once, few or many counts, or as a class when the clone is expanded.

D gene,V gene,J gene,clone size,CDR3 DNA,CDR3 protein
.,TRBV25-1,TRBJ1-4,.,TGTGCCAGCAGTGAGCCGCGGACTGGGAGAAATGAAAAACTGTTTTTT,CASSEPRTGRNEKLFF
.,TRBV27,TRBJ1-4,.,TGTGCCAGCAGGTTACAGGAGGGTAATGAAAAACTGTTTTTT,CASRLQEGNEKLFF
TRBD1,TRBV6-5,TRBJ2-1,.,TGTGCCAGCAGTCGACAGGGCAATGAGCAGTTCTTC,CASSRQGNEQFF
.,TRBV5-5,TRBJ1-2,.,TGTGCCAGCAGCTTCGGGACAACTGGCTACACCTTC,CASSFGTTGYTF
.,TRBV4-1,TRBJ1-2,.,TGCGCCAGCAGCCAAGGGGTCTATGGCTACACCTTC,CASSQGVYGYTF
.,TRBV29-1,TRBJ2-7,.,TGCAGCGTTGTTATTCGTCGAGGCCCCTCCTACGAGCAGTACTTC,CSVVIRRGPSYEQYF
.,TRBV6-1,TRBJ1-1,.,TGTGCCAGCAGTCACGGGCTTAACACTGAAGCTTTCTTT,CASSHGLNTEAFF
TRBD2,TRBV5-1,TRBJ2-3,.,TGCGCCAGCAGCTTGGGTACTAGCGGCCGCACAGATACGCAGTATTTT,CASSLGTSGRTDTQYF
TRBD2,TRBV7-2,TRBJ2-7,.,TGTGCCAGCAGCTTAGCGCATACTAGCGGGGGGTACGAGCAGTACTTC,CASSLAHTSGGYEQYF
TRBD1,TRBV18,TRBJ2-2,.,TGTGCCAGCTCACCCCCGGACAGGGGGCCGAGACTAGCGGAGCAGAACACCGGGGAGCTGTTTTTT,CASSPPDRGPRLAEQNTGELFF
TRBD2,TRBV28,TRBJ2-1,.,TGTGCCAGCAGTTTTCTAACTAGCGGGGACAATGAGCAGTTCTTC,CASSFLTSGDNEQFF
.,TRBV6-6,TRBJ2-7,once,TGTGCCAGCAGTACCCACTTGCTGCCCTACGAGCAGTACTTC,CASSTHLLPYEQYF
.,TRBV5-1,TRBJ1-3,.,TGCGCCAGCAGCCCCCAAGGGGAAGGAAACACCATATATTTT,CASSPQGEGNTIYF
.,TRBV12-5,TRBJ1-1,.,TGTGCTAGTGGTAGGATTGACACTGAAGCTTTCTTT,CASGRIDTEAFF
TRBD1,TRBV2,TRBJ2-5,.,TGTGCCAGCAGGGGACAGGTCGGAGAGACCCAGTACTTC,CASRGQVGETQYF
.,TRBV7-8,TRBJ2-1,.,TGTGCCAGCAGCCTGGAACTAAAGCAGTTCTTC,CASSLELKQFF
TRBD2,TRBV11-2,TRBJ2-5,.,TGTGCCAGCAGCGGACTAGCGACGAAAGAGACCCAGTACTTC,CASSGLATKETQYF
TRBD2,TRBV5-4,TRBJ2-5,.,TGTGCCAGCAGCTTGCGGGGACTACCTCTAATAACCCAGTACTTC,CASSLRGLPLITQYF
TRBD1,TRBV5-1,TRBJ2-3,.,TGCGCCAGCAGCCGGGGACAGGGAGTGAGGACAGATACGCAGTATTTT,CASSRGQGVRTDTQYF
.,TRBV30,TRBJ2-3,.,TGTGCCTGGAGTTTCTCCGAGATGGGTACGCAGTATTTT,CAWSFSEMGTQYF
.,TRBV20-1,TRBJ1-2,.,TGCAGTGCTAGAGAGAGTAACGCGAGACTCTTC,CSARESNARLF
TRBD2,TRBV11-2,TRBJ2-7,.,TGTGCCAGCAGCTTTGCGGGGGGAACATACGAGCAGTACTTC,CASSFAGGTYEQYF
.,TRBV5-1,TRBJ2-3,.,TGCGCCAGCAGCTTAGGGGTGACACATCCTACAGATACGCAGTATTTT,CASSLGVTHPTDTQYF
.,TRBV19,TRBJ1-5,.,TGTGCCAGTAGTATAGATCATATTCAGCCCCAGCATTTT,CASSIDHIQPQHF
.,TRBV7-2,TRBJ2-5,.,TGTGCGGGGGGGGCCAGATCGCAAGAGACCCAGTACTTC,CAGGARSQETQYF
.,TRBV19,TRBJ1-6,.,TGTGCCAGCCGCGGGGGATGGGGTTCACCCCTCCACTTT,CASRGGWGSPLHF
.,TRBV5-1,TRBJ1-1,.,TGCGCCAGCAGCCCCGGACCTAACCTCGCCACTGAAGCTTTCTTT,CASSPGPNLATEAFF
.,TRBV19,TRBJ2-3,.,TGTGCCAGTAGTATAGGGCAGTTTGGCACAGATACGCAGTATTTT,CASSIGQFGTDTQYF
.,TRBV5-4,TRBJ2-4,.,TGTGCCAGCAGCCAAGAGGGGACCAAAAACATTCAGTACTTC,CASSQEGTKNIQYF
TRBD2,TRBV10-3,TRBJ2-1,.,TGTGCCATCAGTGAGGGGCTAGCGGGAGGGCATGAGCAGTTCTTC,CAISEGLAGGHEQFF
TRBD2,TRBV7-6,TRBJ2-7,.,TGTGCCAGCAGCTTTCTAGCGGGGCCCCAAACCTACGAGCAGTACTTC,CASSFLAGPQTYEQYF
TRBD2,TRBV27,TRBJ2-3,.,TGTGCCAGCAGCCAAAATAGCGGGGCGATCACAGATACGCAGTATTTT,CASSQNSGAITDTQYF
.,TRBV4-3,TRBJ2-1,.,TGCGCCAGCAGCCAAGTTGCGAATGAGCAGTTCTTC,CASSQVANEQFF
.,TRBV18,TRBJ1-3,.,TGTGCCAGCTCACCACCGACTCCTAGCTCTGGAAACACCATATATTTT,CASSPPTPSSGNTIYF
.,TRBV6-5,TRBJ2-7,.,TGTGCCAGCAGTTACTCGCTTGCACAGGTTACCTACGAGCAGTACTTC,CASSYSLAQVTYEQYF
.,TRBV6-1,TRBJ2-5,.,TGTGCCAGCAGTGAACTGGGGACGTACCAAGAGACCCAGTACTTC,CASSELGTYQETQYF
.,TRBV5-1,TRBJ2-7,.,TGCGCCAGCAGCTTGACAGGCCAGTTCTACGAGCAGTACTTC,CASSLTGQFYEQYF
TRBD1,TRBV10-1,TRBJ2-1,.,TGCGCCAGCAGTGATCACGGACAGGGGATGAATGAGCAGTTCTTC,CASSDHGQGMNEQFF
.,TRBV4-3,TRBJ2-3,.,TGCGCCAGCAGCCAACCAGGGACAGATACGCAGTATTTT,CASSQPGTDTQYF
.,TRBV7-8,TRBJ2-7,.,TGTGCCAGCAGCTTATTGTCCCGGAGAAGCTCCTACGAGCAGTACTTC,CASSLLSRRSSYEQYF
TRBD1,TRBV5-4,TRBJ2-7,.,TGTGCCAGCAGCTTCCTAGGGGGCGAGAGCTCCTACGAGCAGTACTTC,CASSFLGGESSYEQYF
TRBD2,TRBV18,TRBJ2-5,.,TGTGCCAGCTCACCATTGGTGCGGGACTACAAAGAGACCCAGTACTTC,CASSPLVRDYKETQYF
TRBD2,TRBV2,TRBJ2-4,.,TGTGCCAGCAGCCGGACTAGCGGGGATCTAGCCAAAAACATTCAGTACTTC,CASSRTSGDLAKNIQYF
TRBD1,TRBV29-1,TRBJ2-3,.,TGCAGCGTAGACAGGGGGGGAGGCACAGATACGCAGTATTTT,CSVDRGGGTDTQYF
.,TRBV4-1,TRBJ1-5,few,TGCGCCAGCAGCCTGCAGGGCAATCAGCCCCAGCATTTT,CASSLQGNQPQHF
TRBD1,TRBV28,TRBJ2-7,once,TGTGCCAGCAGTACAGGGGACCTGAGCGCCTACGAGCAGTACTTC,CASSTGDLSAYEQYF
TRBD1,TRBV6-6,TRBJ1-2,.,TGTGCCAGCAGTTCATGGGGACAGGGGAACTATGGCTACACCTTC,CASSSWGQGNYGYTF
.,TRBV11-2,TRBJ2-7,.,TGTGCCAGCAGCTTTTCTAGGGGGAACTACGAGCAGTACTTC,CASSFSRGNYEQYF
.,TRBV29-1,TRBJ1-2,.,TGCAGCGTTGTCGGCAATAACTATGGCTACACCTTC,CSVVGNNYGYTF
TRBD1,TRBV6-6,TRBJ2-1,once,TGTGCCAGCAGTTGGGGCGGGACAGGGAGCCTTCAGGGGCAGTTCTTC,CASSWGGTGSLQGQFF
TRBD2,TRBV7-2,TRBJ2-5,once,TGTGCCAGCAGCTTTAGCGGGGGGGCCCCGGAGACCCAGTACTTC,CASSFSGGAPETQYF
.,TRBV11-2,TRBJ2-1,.,TGTGCCAGCAGCTTGAGTGGGCAGTACAATGAGCAGTTCTTC,CASSLSGQYNEQFF
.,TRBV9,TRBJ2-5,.,TGTGCCAGCAGCGTAGCTCTGACTAGTCTCCAGTACTTC,CASSVALTSLQYF
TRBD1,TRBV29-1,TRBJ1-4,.,TGCAGCGGCCGTCGGGGGGGACAGGAAAAACTGTTTTTT,CSGRRGGQEKLFF